This T cell receptor (beta chain) was retrieved from a study of T cell responses to AZD1222 COVID-19 vaccine. The wider study: Analyses pooled second doses at about 4 or about 12 weeks.

The protocol was immunoSEQ multiplex PCR, while the TCRdb copy is restricted to in-frame clones and leaves out a portion. The sample carries around 150,000 clones, 75% to 90% recorded once. Study conclusions and caveats: The repertoires were collected only after the peak T cell response. Baseline serology detected seropositivity in only 5 or 6 AZD1222 recipients. Donor demographics were predominantly white British with a female majority; clonal diversity may be underestimated.

For this clone: Antigen specificity is unknown.

Material: peripheral blood, obtained on day 0 of AZD1222 vaccination. The TCR was taken from an adult in good health.

The CDR3 DNA reads TGTGCCAGCAGCCTTCTGGGGGGGAGGATGTTTTTT. Translation gives CASSLLGGRMFF. This sequence joins TRBV28 and TRBJ2-2; TRBD2 matches 7 bases. V shed 6 bases, J shed 15 bases, and the junction held 10 bases outside the gene matches. There are 12 residues in the CDR3. Per the germline V gene, CDR1 is MDHEN and CDR2 is SYDVKM.